Below, one T cell receptor (beta chain) is given with its context. TCRdb's copy holds only in-frame clones and misses some; the assay was immunoSEQ multiplex PCR. Among under 250,000 clones, approximately 90% were seen once, and the ten largest hold 4% to 6%. CDR3 length equals 13 residues. Germline V lookup: CDR1 ENHRY, CDR2 SYGVKD. V lost 5 bases to trimming and J lost 10 bases, with 17 bases between them. The data are from a study of blood T cell repertoires in COVID-19. Across the whole study: Collection of acute and convalescent COVID-19 samples took place in the United States, Italy and Spain. Sample material is recorded as cDNA or gDNA derived from T cells, B-cell-depleted T cells, or PBMCs.

The source material was peripheral blood. The chain links TRBV10-3 to TRBJ1-1; the D gene is possibly TRBD1 (5 bases). This clonotype was sampled from a woman aged 40-49 years with acute or convalescent COVID-19. CDR3 amino acids: CAISRDSWGLAFF. Written as DNA, the CDR3 is TGTGCCATCAGTCGGGACTCCTGGGGGTTAGCTTTCTTT.